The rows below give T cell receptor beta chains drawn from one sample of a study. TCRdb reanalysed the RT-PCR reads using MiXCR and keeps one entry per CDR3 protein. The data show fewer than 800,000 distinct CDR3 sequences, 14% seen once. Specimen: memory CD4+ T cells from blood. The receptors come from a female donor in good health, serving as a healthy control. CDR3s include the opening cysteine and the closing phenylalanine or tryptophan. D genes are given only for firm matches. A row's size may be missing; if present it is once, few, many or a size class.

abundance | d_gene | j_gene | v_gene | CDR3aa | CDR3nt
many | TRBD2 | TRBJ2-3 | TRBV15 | CATSTSGGSLGDTQYF | TGTGCCACCAGCACTAGCGGGGGTTCCTTGGGAGATACGCAGTATTTT
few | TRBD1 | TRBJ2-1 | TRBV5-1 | CASSLAPTGSGLYNEQFF | TGCGCCAGCAGCTTGGCCCCGACAGGGTCAGGGCTTTACAATGAGCAGTTCTTC
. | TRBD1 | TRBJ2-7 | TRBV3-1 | CASSQRVLGQVSYEQYF | TGTGCCAGCAGCCAGCGGGTTTTGGGACAGGTCTCCTACGAGCAGTACTTC
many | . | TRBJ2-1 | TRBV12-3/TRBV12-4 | CASSTGTAQYNEQFF | TGTGCCAGCAGTACCGGGACTGCCCAGTACAATGAGCAGTTCTTC
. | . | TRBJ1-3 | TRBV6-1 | CASSDLVGQGGNTIYF | TGTGCCAGCAGTGACCTCGTCGGGCAGGGTGGAAACACCATATATTTT
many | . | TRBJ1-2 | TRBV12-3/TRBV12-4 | CASSLGEEYGYTF | TGTGCCAGCAGTCTAGGGGAAGAGTACGGCTACACCTTC
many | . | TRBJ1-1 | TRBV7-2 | CASSLSPTEAFF | TGTGCCAGCAGCTTATCGCCCACTGAAGCTTTCTTT
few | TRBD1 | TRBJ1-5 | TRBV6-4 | CASSARTLSDRAFNQPQHF | TGTGCCAGCAGCGCTCGAACACTTTCCGACAGGGCATTTAATCAGCCCCAGCATTTT
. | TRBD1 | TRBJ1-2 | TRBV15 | CATSREGGWEGYTF | TGTGCCACCAGCAGAGAAGGGGGCTGGGAAGGCTACACCTTC
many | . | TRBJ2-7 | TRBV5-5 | CASSPISGPNEQYF | TGTGCCAGCAGCCCTATTTCCGGGCCTAACGAGCAGTACTTC
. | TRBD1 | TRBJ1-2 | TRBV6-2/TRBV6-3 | CASSQPGQGAFGYTF | TGTGCCAGCAGTCAACCGGGACAGGGGGCCTTTGGCTACACCTTC
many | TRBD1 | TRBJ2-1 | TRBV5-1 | CASSGRTGDDEQFF | TGCGCCAGCAGCGGACGGACAGGGGACGATGAGCAGTTCTTC
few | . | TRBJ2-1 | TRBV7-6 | CASSPLMGDTYNEQFF | TGTGCCAGCAGCCCACTAATGGGGGACACCTACAATGAGCAGTTCTTC
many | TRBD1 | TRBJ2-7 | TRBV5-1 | CASSGGQAISYEQYF | TGCGCCAGCAGCGGGGGACAGGCTATCTCCTACGAGCAGTACTTC
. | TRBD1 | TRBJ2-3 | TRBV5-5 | CASSSRTGGPFYTDTQYF | TGTGCCAGCAGCTCTCGGACAGGGGGTCCCTTTTACACAGATACGCAGTATTTT
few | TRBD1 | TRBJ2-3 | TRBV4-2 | CASSQRGQGSEDTQYF | TGTGCCAGCAGCCAACGAGGACAGGGGAGCGAAGATACGCAGTATTTT
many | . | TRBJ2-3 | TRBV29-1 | CSAGFSVDTQYF | TGCAGCGCCGGTTTTTCGGTCGATACGCAGTATTTT
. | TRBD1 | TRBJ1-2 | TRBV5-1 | CASSLAKDRGFAYGYTF | TGCGCCAGCAGCTTGGCCAAGGACAGGGGGTTTGCCTATGGCTACACCTTC
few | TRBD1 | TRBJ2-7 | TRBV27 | CASSLSPSVGGYYEQYF | TGTGCCAGCAGTTTATCCCCTTCCGTAGGGGGCTACTACGAGCAGTACTTC
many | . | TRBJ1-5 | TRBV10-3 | CAISDEAYSNQPQHF | TGTGCCATCAGTGACGAGGCGTATAGCAATCAGCCCCAGCATTTT
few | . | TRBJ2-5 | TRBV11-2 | CASSEDPPGTQYF | TGTGCCAGCAGCGAAGATCCCCCAGGGACCCAGTACTTC
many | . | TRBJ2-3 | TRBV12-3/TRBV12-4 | CASSSNRDTQYF | TGTGCCAGCAGTTCCAATAGAGATACGCAGTATTTT
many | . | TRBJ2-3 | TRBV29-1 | CSLRGAAAESTDTQYF | TGCAGCCTCCGAGGGGCAGCAGCCGAAAGCACAGATACGCAGTATTTT
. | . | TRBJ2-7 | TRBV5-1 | CASSRQSAGASYEQYF | TGCGCCAGCAGCCGTCAGAGTGCGGGGGCATCCTACGAGCAGTACTTC
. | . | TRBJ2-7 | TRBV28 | CASSPPQGVEVEQYF | TGTGCCAGCAGTCCTCCACAGGGAGTGGAAGTCGAGCAGTACTTC
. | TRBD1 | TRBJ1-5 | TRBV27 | CASSLKQGSNQPQHF | TGTGCCAGCAGTTTAAAACAGGGGAGTAATCAGCCCCAGCATTTT
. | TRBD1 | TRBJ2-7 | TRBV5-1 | CASSLETGGPSYEQYF | TGCGCCAGCAGCTTGGAAACAGGGGGTCCCTCCTACGAGCAGTACTTC
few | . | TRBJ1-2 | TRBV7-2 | CASSLDGVGYTF | TGTGCCAGCAGCTTAGACGGGGTGGGCTACACCTTC
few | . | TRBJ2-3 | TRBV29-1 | CSVVRSVDTQYF | TGCAGCGTTGTTAGGTCCGTAGATACGCAGTATTTT
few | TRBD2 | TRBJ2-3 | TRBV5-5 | CASSSNRGLAGLGDTQYF | TGTGCCAGCAGCTCGAATCGGGGGCTAGCGGGTTTAGGAGATACGCAGTATTTT